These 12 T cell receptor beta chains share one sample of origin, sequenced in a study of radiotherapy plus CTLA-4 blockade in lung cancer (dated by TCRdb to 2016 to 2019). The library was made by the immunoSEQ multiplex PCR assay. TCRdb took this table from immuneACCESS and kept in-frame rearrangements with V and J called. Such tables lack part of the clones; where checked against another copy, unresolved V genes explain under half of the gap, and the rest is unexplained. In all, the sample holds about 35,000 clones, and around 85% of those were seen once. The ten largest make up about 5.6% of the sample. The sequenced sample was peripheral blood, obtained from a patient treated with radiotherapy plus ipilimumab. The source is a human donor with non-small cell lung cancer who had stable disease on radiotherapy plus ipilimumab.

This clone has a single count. The CDR3, as DNA: TGTGCCAGCAGCTCGACAGGGGGCGGCTACACCTTC. The encoded protein is CASSSTGGGYTF. The rearrangement links TRBV7-9 to TRBJ1-2; 10 nucleotides line up with TRBD1. The CDR3 runs 12 residues. The J segment lost 8 bases and the V segment lost 4 bases, leaving 1 base of the junction unmatched. Germline V gene lookup returns CDR1 SEHNR and CDR2 FQNEAQ (reference sequence).

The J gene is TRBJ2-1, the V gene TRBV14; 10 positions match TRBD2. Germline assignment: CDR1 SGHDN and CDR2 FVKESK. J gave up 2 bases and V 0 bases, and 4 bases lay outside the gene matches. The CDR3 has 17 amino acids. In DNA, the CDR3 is TGTGCCAGCAGCCAAGAGCTAGCGGGAGTCGCCTACAATGAGCAGTTCTTC. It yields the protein CASSQELAGVAYNEQFF. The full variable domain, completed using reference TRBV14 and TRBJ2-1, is EAGVTQFPSHSVIEKGQTVTLRCDPISGHDNLYWYRRVMGKEIKFLLHFVKESKQDESGMPNNRFLAERTGGTYSTLKVQPAELEDSGVYFCASSQELAGVAYNEQFFGPGTRLTVL.

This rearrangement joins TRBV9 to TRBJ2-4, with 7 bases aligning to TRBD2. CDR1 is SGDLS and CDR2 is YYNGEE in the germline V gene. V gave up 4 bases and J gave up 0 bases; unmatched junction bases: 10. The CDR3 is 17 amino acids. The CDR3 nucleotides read TGTGCCAGCAGCCCCTGGGGGGAGGGAATAGCCAAAAACATTCAGTACTTC. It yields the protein CASSPWGEGIAKNIQYF.

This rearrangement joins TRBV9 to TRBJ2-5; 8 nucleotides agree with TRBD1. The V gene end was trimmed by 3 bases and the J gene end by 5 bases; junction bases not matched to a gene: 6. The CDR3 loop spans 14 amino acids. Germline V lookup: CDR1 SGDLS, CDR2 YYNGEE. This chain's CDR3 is CASSAGQGWETQYF. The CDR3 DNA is TGTGCCAGCAGCGCCGGACAGGGCTGGGAGACCCAGTACTTC.

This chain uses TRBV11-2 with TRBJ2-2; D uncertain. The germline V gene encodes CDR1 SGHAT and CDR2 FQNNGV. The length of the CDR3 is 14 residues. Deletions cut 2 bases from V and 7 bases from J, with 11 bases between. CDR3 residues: CASSLQVFGGELFF. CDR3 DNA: TGTGCCAGCAGCTTACAAGTTTTCGGCGGGGAGCTGTTTTTT.

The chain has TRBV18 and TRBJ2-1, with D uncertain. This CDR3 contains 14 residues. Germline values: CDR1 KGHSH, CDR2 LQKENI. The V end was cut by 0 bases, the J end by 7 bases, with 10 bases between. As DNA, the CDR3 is TGTGCCAGCTCACCACCCCAACCCGGTAATGAGCAGTTCTTC. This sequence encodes CASSPPQPGNEQFF. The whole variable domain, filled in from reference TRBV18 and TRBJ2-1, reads NAGVMQNPRHLVRRRGQEARLRCSPMKGHSHVYWYRQLPEEGLKFMVYLQKENIIDESGMPKERFSAEFPKEGPSILRIQQVVRGDSAAYFCASSPPQPGNEQFFGPGTRLTVL.

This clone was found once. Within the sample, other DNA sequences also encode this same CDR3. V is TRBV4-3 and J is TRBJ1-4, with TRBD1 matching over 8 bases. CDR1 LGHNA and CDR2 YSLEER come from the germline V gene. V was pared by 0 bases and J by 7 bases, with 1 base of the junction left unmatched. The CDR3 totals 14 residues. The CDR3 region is CASSQDTGGEKLFF. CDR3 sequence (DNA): TGCGCCAGCAGCCAAGATACAGGGGGTGAAAAACTGTTTTTT.

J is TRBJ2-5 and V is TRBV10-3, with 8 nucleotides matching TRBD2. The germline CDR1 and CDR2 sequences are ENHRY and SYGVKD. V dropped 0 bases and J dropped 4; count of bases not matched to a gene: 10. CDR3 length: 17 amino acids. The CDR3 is CAISESTSGRGRETQYF. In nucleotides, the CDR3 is TGTGCCATCAGTGAGTCGACAAGCGGGAGAGGGCGAGAGACCCAGTACTTC.

The DNA for the CDR3 is TGTGCCATCAGTGAGTCGGAGTTAGGACAGGGCTCCTACGAGCAGTACTTC. It codes for CAISESELGQGSYEQYF. This chain connects TRBV10-3 to TRBJ2-7; 8 bases agree with TRBD1. J was trimmed by 0 bases and V by 0 bases; bases with no gene match: 7. The CDR3 length is 17 residues. Germline V lookup: CDR1 ENHRY, CDR2 SYGVKD.

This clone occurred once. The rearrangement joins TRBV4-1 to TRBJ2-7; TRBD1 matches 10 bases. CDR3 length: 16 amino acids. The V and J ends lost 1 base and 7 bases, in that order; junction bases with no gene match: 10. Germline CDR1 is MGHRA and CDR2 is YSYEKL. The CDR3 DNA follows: TGCGCCAGCAGCCAAGCCGACGGGACAGGGGTTTGGGAGCAGTACTTC. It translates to CASSQADGTGVWEQYF.

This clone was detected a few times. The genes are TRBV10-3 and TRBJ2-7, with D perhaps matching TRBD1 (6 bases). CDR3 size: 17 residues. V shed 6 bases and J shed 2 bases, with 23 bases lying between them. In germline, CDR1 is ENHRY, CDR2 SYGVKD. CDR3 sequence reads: CAISRTTGFGRAYEQYF. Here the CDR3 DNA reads TGTGCCATCAGCCGCACTACAGGGTTTGGCCGGGCCTACGAGCAGTACTTC.

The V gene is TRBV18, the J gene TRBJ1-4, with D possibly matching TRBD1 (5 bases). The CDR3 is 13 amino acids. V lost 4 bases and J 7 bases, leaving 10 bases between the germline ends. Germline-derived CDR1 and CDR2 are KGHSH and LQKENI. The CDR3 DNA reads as TGTGCCAGCTCACTTAAACAGGCTGAAAAACTGTTTTTT. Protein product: CASSLKQAEKLFF.